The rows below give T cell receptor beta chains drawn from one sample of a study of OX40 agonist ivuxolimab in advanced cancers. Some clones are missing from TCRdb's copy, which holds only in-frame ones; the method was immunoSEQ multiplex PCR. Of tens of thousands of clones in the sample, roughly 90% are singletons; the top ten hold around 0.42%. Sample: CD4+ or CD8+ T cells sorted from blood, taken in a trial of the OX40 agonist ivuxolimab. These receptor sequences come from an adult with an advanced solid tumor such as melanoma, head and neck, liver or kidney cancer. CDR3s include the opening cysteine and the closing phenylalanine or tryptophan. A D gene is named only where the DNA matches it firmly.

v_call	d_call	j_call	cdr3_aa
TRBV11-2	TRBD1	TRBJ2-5	CASSLDSSTGGRQTQYF
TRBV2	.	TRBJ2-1	CASSSQGLSSYNEQFF
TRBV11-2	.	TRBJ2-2	CASSLVWESGELFF
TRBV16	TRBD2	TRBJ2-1	CASSQSLGTSGYNEQFF
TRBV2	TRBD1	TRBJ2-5	CASSEAMSRGRQETQYF
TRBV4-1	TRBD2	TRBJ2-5	CASSQATSAGEETQYF
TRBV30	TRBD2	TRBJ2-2	CAWSVGSGLLARELFF
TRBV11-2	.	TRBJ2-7	CASSLVGGTYEQYF
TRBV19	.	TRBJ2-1	CASSIAGTNNEQFF
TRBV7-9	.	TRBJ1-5	CASSPDVAGSNQPQHF
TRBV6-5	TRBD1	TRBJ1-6	CASSSGQGVYSPLHF
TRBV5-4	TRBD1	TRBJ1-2	CASTKMTGVDGYTF
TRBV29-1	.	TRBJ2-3	CSPTVAGTCTDTQYF
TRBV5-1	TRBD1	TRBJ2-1	CASSLSGQGVGASYNEQFF
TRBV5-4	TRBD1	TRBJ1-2	CASSIGQGATINYGYTF
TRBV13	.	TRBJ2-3	CASSRTTLEDRTDTQYF
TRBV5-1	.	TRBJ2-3	CASSLEEGRTDTQYF
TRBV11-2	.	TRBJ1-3	CATKSGTGNTIYF
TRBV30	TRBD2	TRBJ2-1	CAWRSGLAGAAVYNEQFF
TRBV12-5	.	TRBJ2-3	CASGLSALRTDTQYF
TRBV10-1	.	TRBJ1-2	CASSESTGLSYHGYTF
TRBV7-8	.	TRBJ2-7	CASSPRTVLYEQYF
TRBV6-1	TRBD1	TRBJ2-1	CASSEVYGTGIYNEQFF
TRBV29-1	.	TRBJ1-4	CSVVGQLGEKLFF
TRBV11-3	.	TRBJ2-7	CASSLIPREQYF
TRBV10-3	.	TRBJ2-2	CAIGETGNTGELFF
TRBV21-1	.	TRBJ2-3	CASSKWTSPTDTQYF
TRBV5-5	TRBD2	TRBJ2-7	CASSLGGLAGTYEQYF
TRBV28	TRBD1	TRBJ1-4	CASTTGGATNEKLFF
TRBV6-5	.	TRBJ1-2	CASSYQGANYGYTF
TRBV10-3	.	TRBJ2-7	CAISEPSSDPYEQYF
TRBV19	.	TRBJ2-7	CASSTAGQQQYF
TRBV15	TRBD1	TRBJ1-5	CATRGGDRANQPQHF
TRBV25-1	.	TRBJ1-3	CARCRTDYSGNTIYF
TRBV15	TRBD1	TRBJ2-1	CATSRDGTGNREQFF
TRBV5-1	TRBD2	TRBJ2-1	CASSRLAGNNEQFF
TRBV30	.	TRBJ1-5	CAWSRQMGGQPQHF
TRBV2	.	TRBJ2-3	CASRGADTQYF
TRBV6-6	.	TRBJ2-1	CASSYSGRGQFF
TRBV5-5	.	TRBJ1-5	CASSLVVSGNQPQHF
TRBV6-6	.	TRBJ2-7	CASSYVGPTPRVQYF